These T cell receptor beta chains were read from a single sample in a study of cytomegalovirus exposure and HLA in healthy donors. The assay was immunoSEQ multiplex PCR, and TCRdb's table has in-frame clones only and misses some. The sample holds 210,000 or so clones, less than 85% seen once. Material: PBMCs. All receptors derive from a man aged 18 to 30 in good health and CMV-seronegative. Both conserved end residues are part of each CDR3. A D gene is named only where the DNA matches it firmly. The size field is filled for only some rows; it gives once, few, many or a size class.

>.|.|TRBJ1-5|TRBV28
TGTGCCAGCAGTTTAGGTCCCCCAGGGGGCAATCAGCCCCAGCATTTT
CASSLGPPGGNQPQHF
>TRBD1|.|TRBJ1-5|TRBV5-5
TGTGCCAGCAGCTGGACAGGGAGCAATCAGCCCCAGCATTTT
CASSWTGSNQPQHF
>.|.|TRBJ1-4|TRBV15
TGTGCCACCAGCTGGGGGGGAGCAACTAATGAAAAACTGTTTTTT
CATSWGGATNEKLFF
>TRBD1|once|TRBJ1-1|TRBV2
TGTGCCAGCAGAACCGGGACAGCCTCGAACACTGAAGCTTTCTTT
CASRTGTASNTEAFF
>TRBD1|.|TRBJ2-1|TRBV5-1
TGCGCCAGCAGCTTGAGGGGACAGATAATAAACAATGAGCAGTTCTTC
CASSLRGQIINNEQFF
>.|.|TRBJ2-7|TRBV5-1
TGCGCCAGCAGCTTGGCGTTATCCTCCTACGAGCAGTACTTC
CASSLALSSYEQYF
>TRBD1|few|TRBJ2-7|TRBV5-6
TGTGCCAGCAGCTGGGACAGGGTGCGTGCCTACGAGCAGTACTTC
CASSWDRVRAYEQYF
>TRBD2|.|TRBJ2-1|TRBV7-9
TGTGCCAGCAGCCTTGGGGGTGGGAGGGCAGACAATGAGCAGTTCTTC
CASSLGGGRADNEQFF
>TRBD2|.|TRBJ2-1|TRBV6-5
TGTGCCAGTCACGGGGGACTAGTCTACGGTGAGCAGTTCTTC
CASHGGLVYGEQFF
>.|.|TRBJ2-1|TRBV7-9
TGTGCCAGCAGTTTTTGGGGCCGGGACACAAACAATGAGCAGTTCTTC
CASSFWGRDTNNEQFF
>.|.|TRBJ1-4|TRBV6-1
TGTGCCAGCAGGGGACACTCTGCAACTAATGAAAAACTGTTTTTT
CASRGHSATNEKLFF
>.|.|TRBJ2-3|TRBV11-3
TGTGCCAGCAGCTTAGGAAGGGGGTATGAAGATACGCAGTATTTT
CASSLGRGYEDTQYF
>.|.|TRBJ2-3|TRBV5-1
TGCGCCAGCAGCAGCGGTAGCACAGATACGCAGTATTTT
CASSSGSTDTQYF
>TRBD1|.|TRBJ1-2|TRBV6-1
TGTGCCAGCAGGGATGAACAGGGGGCGCGAGGCTACACCTTC
CASRDEQGARGYTF
>.|once|TRBJ1-4|TRBV14
TGTGCCAGCAGCCGCAGGGCTAATGAAAAACTGTTTTTT
CASSRRANEKLFF
>TRBD2|.|TRBJ2-1|TRBV19
TGTGCCAGTAGTACCGGGACTAGCTTTAACAATGAGCAGTTCTTC
CASSTGTSFNNEQFF
>.|.|TRBJ2-5|TRBV4-1
TGCGCCAGCAGCCCTCTTACGGAAGAGACCCAGTACTTC
CASSPLTEETQYF
>TRBD2|.|TRBJ2-7|TRBV5-6
TGTGCCAGCAGCTTTCTTAGCGGGAGATGGGACGAGCAGTACTTC
CASSFLSGRWDEQYF
>.|.|TRBJ1-1|TRBV5-1
TGCGCCAGCAGCTTGGGCAGGGTCCTAAACACTGAAGCTTTCTTT
CASSLGRVLNTEAFF
>TRBD2|few|TRBJ2-1|TRBV2
TGTGCCAGCCGTAAAGGGCTAGCGGAGGGGAATGAGCAGTTCTTC
CASRKGLAEGNEQFF
>TRBD1|.|TRBJ1-2|TRBV2
TGTGCCAGCAGTGAGGACAGGCCGTATGGCTACACCTTC
CASSEDRPYGYTF
>.|.|TRBJ2-3|TRBV27
TGTGCCAGCAGTCCCTACAGGGAGAACACAGATACGCAGTATTTT
CASSPYRENTDTQYF
>.|.|TRBJ2-1|TRBV7-9
TGTGCCAGCAGCTTAGGGCGGGGTGGCGGGAATGAGCAGTTCTTC
CASSLGRGGGNEQFF
>TRBD1|.|TRBJ2-1|TRBV25-1
TGTGCCAGCACCAGGGGGACCTACAATGAGCAGTTCTTC
CASTRGTYNEQFF
>TRBD1|.|TRBJ1-2|TRBV9
TGTGCCAGCAGCGTAGGACAGGGGGCCTATGGCTACACCTTC
CASSVGQGAYGYTF
>TRBD2|.|TRBJ2-1|TRBV18
TGTGCCAGCTCACCCACTAGCGACTACTACAATGAGCAGTTCTTC
CASSPTSDYYNEQFF
>.|.|TRBJ2-5|TRBV5-1
TGCGCCAGCAGCTGGAGTACGGGTCAAGAGACCCAGTACTTC
CASSWSTGQETQYF